This entry lists 8 T cell receptor beta chains sequenced from one sample in a study of T cells after yellow fever vaccination (dated by TCRdb to the late 2010s). Library construction relied on 5' RACE. TCRdb shows the sequencer as Illumina HiSeq 2500. TCRdb itself trimmed the public reads at Q25 with fastp, ran MiXCR and retained productive beta chains. Rows merge per CDR3 protein into single entries with the most common DNA and genes. The sample includes 160,000 or so distinct CDR3 sequences, with 6% to 7.5% observed a single time. The ten largest clonotypes hold roughly 2.5% of the sample. The sample's treatment or condition label is to be understood as: live attenuated yellow fever vaccine strain. Sequenced here: CD4+ T cells sorted from PBMCs, sampled 4 to 5 days after the first yellow fever vaccination. The receptors were gathered from a man younger than 35 who received the YFV17D yellow fever vaccine.

Only a few counts were recorded for this clonotype. Here the CDR3 DNA reads TGCAGTGCGAGCGGGACAGGCTGGAGTACGGCTGGCTACACCTTC. Encoded protein: CSASGTGWSTAGYTF. The chain uses TRBV20-1 and TRBJ1-2; 8 positions match TRBD1. Germline V gene data show CDR1 as DFQATT and CDR2 as SNEGSKA (reference sequence). The CDR3 totals 15 residues. V was pared by 6 bases and J by 7 bases, with 16 bases of the junction left unmatched.

This clonotype has a count of ten or more. The chain joins TRBV6-5 to TRBJ1-1; unclear D gene. Trimming took off 7 bases at V and 1 base at J, with 7 bases between the two ends. The CDR3 is made up of 12 amino acids. CDR1 and CDR2 from the germline V gene are MNHEY and SVGAGI. In nucleotides, the CDR3 is TGTGCCAGCATTTCCTCGAACACTGAAGCTTTCTTT. As protein: CASISSNTEAFF.

This clonotype has a count of ten or more. CDR3 residues: CATSDSGTYDTDTQYF. The CDR3, as DNA: TGTGCCACCAGTGATTCCGGGACTTACGACACAGATACGCAGTATTTT. This chain joins TRBV24-1 and TRBJ2-3; D perhaps matches TRBD2 (6 bases). Germline CDR1 is KGHDR and CDR2 is SFDVKD. The CDR3 runs 16 residues. Trimming pared 2 bases from V and 2 bases from J, leaving 13 bases between.

This chain links TRBV20-1 with TRBJ1-2; TRBD1 agrees at 11 bases. Trimming removed 3 bases from V and 7 bases from J; junction bases left unmatched: 4. Germline assignment: CDR1 DFQATT and CDR2 SNEGSKA (reference sequence). This CDR3 comprises 13 residues. This chain's CDR3 is CSASRGTGGGYTF. CDR3 DNA sequence: TGCAGTGCTAGTAGGGGGACAGGGGGTGGCTACACCTTC.

This clonotype was picked up a small number of times. In nucleotides, the CDR3 is TGTGCCAGCAGCCAAGCTAGGACAGGGCAAACTGAAGCTTTCTTT. Protein: CASSQARTGQTEAFF. This chain links TRBV4-2 with TRBJ1-1; TRBD1 agrees at 8 bases. Trimming cost V 1 base and J 5 bases; bases outside gene matches: 6. The CDR3 covers 15 residues. CDR1 and CDR2 (germline): LGHNA, YNFKEQ.

As concerns this clonotype: A much larger clone differs from this one at a single base, so this may be a read error. The chain links TRBV5-1 to TRBJ2-3; possible D gene TRBD2, 6 bases. Germline CDR1 and CDR2: SGHRS and YFSETQ. The CDR3 sequence is 16 residues long. CDR3 region: CAISPVRAGLTDTQYF. The CDR3 nucleotides read TGCGCCATCAGCCCGGTTCGGGCGGGACTCACAGATACGCAGTATTTT.

This clonotype was recorded many times. This chain joins TRBV5-4 and TRBJ2-3; TRBD1 agrees at 7 bases. Per the germline V gene, CDR1 is SGHNT and CDR2 is YYREEE (reference sequence). V gave up 5 bases and J gave up 2 bases; unmatched junction bases: 5. This CDR3 spans 14 amino acids. In DNA form, the CDR3 reads TGTGCCAGCAGGGCAGGGGGTGACACAGATACGCAGTATTTT. It encodes CASRAGGDTDTQYF. The whole variable domain, remainder taken from reference TRBV5-4 and TRBJ2-3, is ETGVTQSPTHLIKTRGQQVTLRCSSQSGHNTVSWYQQALGQGPQFIFQYYREEENGRGNFPPRFSGLQFPNYSSELNVNALELDDSALYLCASRAGGDTDTQYFGPGTRLTVL.

There are a few counts of this clonotype. The CDR3 reads CASSFNWDTGGYTF. DNA for the CDR3: TGTGCCAGCAGCTTTAACTGGGATACGGGAGGCTACACCTTC. The chain recombines TRBV7-8 with TRBJ1-2; D unresolved. The CDR3 runs 14 residues. V gave up 3 bases and J gave up 8 bases, with 16 bases separating them. Germline-derived CDR1 and CDR2 are SGHVS and FQNEAQ.